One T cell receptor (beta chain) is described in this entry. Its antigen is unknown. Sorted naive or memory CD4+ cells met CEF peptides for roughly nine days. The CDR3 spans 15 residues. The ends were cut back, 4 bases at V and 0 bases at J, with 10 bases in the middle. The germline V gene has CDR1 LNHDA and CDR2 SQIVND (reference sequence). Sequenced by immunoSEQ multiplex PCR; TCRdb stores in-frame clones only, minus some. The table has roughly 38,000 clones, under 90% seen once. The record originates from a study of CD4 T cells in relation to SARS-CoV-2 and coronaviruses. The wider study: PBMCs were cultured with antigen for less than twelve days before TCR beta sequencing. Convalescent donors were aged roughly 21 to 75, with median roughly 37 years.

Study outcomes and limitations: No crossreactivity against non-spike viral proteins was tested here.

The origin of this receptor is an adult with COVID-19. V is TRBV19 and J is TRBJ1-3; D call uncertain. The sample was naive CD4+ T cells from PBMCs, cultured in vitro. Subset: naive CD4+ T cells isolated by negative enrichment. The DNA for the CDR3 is TGTGCCAGTAGTAACGACGGGAGCTCTGGAAACACCATATATTTT. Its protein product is CASSNDGSSGNTIYF.